Listed here are 5 T cell receptor beta chains from one sample, sequenced in a study of CD8+CD57+ T cells in acquired aplastic anemia. Patients sequenced had flow cytometry evidence of CD8+CD57+ cell expansion. Genomic DNA, serving as template, underwent TCR beta VDJ and CDR3 profiling. Each CDR3 protein is one row after TCRdb ran MiXCR on the reads. The repertoire includes hundreds of thousands of distinct CDR3 sequences, roughly 53% of them detected once, and roughly 1.3% sits in the top ten. The specimen sequenced was sorted CD4+, CD8+, or CD8+CD57+ T cells (not recorded which) from PBMCs. All receptors come from a human donor with aplastic anemia.

The J gene is TRBJ2-2, the V gene TRBV19; maybe TRBD2 (5 bases). Trimming removed 10 bases at V and 3 bases at J, with 15 bases between. This CDR3 contains 14 residues. The germline gives CDR1 LNHDA, CDR2 SQIVND (reference sequence). In DNA, the CDR3 is TGTGCCATAAGACCCGGGATCTACACCGGGGAGCTGTTTTTT. Protein product: CAIRPGIYTGELFF. Full variable domain (rest looked up from reference TRBV19 and TRBJ2-2): DGGITQSPKYLFRKEGQNVTLSCEQNLNHDAMYWYRQDPGQGLRLIYYSQIVNDFQKGDIAEGYSVSREKKESFPLTVTSAQKNPTAFYLCAIRPGIYTGELFFGEGSRLTVL.

There are many counts of this clonotype. The chain couples TRBV12-5 to TRBJ2-7, with 8 bases fitting TRBD2. The length of the CDR3 is 14 residues. The germline V gene encodes CDR1 LGHNT and CDR2 FRNRAP. V shed 4 bases and J 5 bases; nucleotides not matched to a gene: 7. The CDR3 sequence is CASGSQTAGDEQYF. The CDR3 DNA reads as TGTGCTAGTGGTTCACAGACAGCGGGGGACGAGCAGTACTTC.

This clonotype came up a few times. A much more abundant neighbour one base away suggests this may be a read error. CDR3 region: CASGDGTYPGNTIYF. DNA for the CDR3: TGTGCCAGCGGCGACGGGACCTACCCTGGAAACACCATATATTTT. This chain joins TRBV7-9 and TRBJ1-3; a possible D gene is TRBD1 (5 bases). The germline CDR1 and CDR2 sequences are SEHNR and FQNEAQ (reference sequence). The length of the CDR3 is 15 residues. Trimming left V 8 bases short and J 2 bases short, with 16 bases between.

V gene TRBV7-9 combines with J gene TRBJ2-5; TRBD1 aligns across 11 bases. The V and J ends lost 5 bases and 5 bases, in that order; junction bases with no gene match: 13. The CDR3 consists of 17 residues. Germline V gene lookup returns CDR1 SEHNR and CDR2 FQNEAQ (reference sequence). The CDR3 coding sequence is TGTGCCAGCAGCAATGGACAGGGGGCTCGTTTTGTGGAGACCCAGTACTTC. This encodes CASSNGQGARFVETQYF.

This clonotype was seen ten or more times. This chain uses TRBV9 with TRBJ2-2, with 8 bases that match TRBD2. Trimming removed 4 bases from V and 4 bases from J; junction bases left unmatched: 9. The V gene's germline CDR1 is SGDLS and CDR2 YYNGEE. This CDR3 region has 16 residues. CDR3 amino acids: CASSPRTSLGTGELFF. In DNA, the CDR3 is TGTGCCAGCAGCCCTAGGACTAGCCTTGGCACCGGGGAGCTGTTTTTT.